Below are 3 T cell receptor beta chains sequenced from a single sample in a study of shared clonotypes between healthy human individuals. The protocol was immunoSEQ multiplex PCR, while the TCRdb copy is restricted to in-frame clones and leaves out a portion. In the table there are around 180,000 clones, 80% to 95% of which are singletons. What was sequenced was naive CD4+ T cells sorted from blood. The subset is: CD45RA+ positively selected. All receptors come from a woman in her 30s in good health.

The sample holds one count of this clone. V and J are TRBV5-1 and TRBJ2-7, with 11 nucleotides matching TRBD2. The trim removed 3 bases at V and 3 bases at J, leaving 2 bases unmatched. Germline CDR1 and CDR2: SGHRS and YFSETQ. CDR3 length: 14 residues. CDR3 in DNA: TGCGCCAGCAGCTCTACTAGCGGGAGCTACGAGCAGTACTTC. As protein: CASSSTSGSYEQYF.

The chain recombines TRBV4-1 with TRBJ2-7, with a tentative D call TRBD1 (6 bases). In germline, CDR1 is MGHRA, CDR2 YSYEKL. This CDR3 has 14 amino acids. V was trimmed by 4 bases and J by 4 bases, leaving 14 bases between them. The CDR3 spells CASSRETGSYEQYF. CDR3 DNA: TGCGCCAGCAGCCGAGAAACAGGGAGTTACGAGCAGTACTTC.

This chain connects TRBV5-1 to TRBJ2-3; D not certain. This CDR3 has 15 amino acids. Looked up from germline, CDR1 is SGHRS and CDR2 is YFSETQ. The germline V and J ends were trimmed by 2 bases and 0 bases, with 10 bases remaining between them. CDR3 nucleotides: TGCGCCAGCAGCTTTGGGGTTAGAAGCACAGATACGCAGTATTTT. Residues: CASSFGVRSTDTQYF.